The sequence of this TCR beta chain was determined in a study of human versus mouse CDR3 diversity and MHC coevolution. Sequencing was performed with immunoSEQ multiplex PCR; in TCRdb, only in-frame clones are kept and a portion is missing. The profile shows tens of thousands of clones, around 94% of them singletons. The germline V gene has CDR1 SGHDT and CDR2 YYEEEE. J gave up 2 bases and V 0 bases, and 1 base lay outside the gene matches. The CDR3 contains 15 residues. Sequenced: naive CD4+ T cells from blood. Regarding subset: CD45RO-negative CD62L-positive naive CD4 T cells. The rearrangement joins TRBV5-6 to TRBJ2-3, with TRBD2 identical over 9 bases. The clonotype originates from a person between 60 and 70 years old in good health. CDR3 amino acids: CASSLGLADTDTQYF. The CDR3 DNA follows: TGTGCCAGCAGCTTGGGACTAGCGGACACAGATACGCAGTATTTT.